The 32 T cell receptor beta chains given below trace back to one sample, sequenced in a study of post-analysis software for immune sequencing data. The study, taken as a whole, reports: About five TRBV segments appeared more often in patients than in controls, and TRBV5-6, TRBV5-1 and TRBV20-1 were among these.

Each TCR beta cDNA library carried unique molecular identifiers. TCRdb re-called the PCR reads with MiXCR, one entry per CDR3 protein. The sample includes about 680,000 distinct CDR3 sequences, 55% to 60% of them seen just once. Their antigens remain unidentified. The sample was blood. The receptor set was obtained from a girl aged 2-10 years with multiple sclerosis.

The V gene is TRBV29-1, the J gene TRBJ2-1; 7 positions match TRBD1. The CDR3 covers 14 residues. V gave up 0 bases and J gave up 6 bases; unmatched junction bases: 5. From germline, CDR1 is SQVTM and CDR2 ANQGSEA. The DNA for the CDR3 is TGCAGCGTTGAAGATCGGGCAGGGGGCAATGAGCAGTTCTTC. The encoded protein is CSVEDRAGGNEQFF.

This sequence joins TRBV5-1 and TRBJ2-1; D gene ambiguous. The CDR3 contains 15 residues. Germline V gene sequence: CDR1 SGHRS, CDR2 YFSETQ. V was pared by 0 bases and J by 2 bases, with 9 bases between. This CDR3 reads CASSLAARTYNEQFF. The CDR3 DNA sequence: TGCGCCAGCAGCTTGGCCGCACGGACCTACAATGAGCAGTTCTTC.

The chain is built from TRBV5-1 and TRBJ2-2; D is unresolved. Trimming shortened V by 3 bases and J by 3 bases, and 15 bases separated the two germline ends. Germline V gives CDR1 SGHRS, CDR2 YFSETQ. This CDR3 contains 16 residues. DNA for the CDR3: TGCGCCAGCAGCTCCAGTCCACATTTGGACACCGGGGAGCTGTTTTTT. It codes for CASSSSPHLDTGELFF.

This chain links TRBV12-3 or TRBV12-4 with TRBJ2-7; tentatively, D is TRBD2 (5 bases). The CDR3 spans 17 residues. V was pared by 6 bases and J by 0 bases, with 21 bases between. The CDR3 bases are TGTGCCAGCAGCCCTAGGGTCGCGGGTTCGAGCTCCTACGAGCAGTACTTC. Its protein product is CASSPRVAGSSSYEQYF.

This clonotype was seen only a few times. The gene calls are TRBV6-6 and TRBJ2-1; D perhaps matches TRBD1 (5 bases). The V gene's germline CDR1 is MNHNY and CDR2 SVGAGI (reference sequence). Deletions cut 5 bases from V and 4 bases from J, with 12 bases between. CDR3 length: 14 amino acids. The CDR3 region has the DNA TGTGCCAGCAGTCACTACCAGGGATACAATGAGCAGTTCTTC. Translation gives CASSHYQGYNEQFF.

Written as DNA, the CDR3 is TGTGCCAGCAGCCAACAAGGGGCCGGCTACACCTTC. It translates to CASSQQGAGYTF. J is TRBJ1-2 and V is TRBV3-1; D may be TRBD1 (5 bases). CDR1 is LGHDT, CDR2 YNNKEL, per germline (reference sequence). This CDR3 is built from 12 residues. The V end was cut by 2 bases, the J end by 8 bases, with 9 bases between.

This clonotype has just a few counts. The CDR3 DNA reads TGTGCCAGCAGCCAGTGGGCCAGCGGGGGCCCTCTCGGGGAGACCCAGTACTTC. It yields the protein CASSQWASGGPLGETQYF. The chain joins TRBV7-2 to TRBJ2-5, with TRBD2 matching 8 bases. V was clipped by 5 bases and J by 5 bases; unmatched bases: 19. The CDR3 extends over 18 amino acids. Germline loops: CDR1 SGHTA, CDR2 FQGNSA.

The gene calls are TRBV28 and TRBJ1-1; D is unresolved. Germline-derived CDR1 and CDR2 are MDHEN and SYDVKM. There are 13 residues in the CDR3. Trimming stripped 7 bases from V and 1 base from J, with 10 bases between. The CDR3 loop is CASTEHQNTEAFF. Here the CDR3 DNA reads TGTGCCAGCACCGAGCACCAGAACACTGAAGCTTTCTTT.

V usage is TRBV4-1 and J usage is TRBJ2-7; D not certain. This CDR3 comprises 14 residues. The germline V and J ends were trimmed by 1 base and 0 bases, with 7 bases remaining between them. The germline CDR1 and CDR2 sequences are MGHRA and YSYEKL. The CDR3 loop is CASSQVAVSYEQYF. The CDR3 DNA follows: TGCGCCAGCAGCCAAGTCGCGGTCTCCTACGAGCAGTACTTC.

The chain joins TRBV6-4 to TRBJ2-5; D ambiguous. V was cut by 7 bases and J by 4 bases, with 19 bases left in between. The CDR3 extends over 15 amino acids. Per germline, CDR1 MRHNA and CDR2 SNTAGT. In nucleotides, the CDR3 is TGTGCCAGCATTCCGCGGCCTCGGTCGGCAGAGACCCAGTACTTC. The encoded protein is CASIPRPRSAETQYF.

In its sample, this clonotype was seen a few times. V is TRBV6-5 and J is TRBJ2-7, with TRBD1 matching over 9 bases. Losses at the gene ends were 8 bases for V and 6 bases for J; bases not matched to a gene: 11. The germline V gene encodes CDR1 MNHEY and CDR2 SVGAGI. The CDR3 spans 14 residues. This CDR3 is CASQPGQGSVEQYF. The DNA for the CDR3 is TGTGCCAGCCAACCGGGACAGGGATCGGTCGAGCAGTACTTC.

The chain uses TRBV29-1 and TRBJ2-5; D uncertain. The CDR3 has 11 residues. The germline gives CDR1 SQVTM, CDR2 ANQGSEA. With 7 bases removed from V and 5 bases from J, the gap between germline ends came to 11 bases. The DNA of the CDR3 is TGCAGCGAGACGGAAGAGGAGACCCAGTACTTC. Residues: CSETEEETQYF.

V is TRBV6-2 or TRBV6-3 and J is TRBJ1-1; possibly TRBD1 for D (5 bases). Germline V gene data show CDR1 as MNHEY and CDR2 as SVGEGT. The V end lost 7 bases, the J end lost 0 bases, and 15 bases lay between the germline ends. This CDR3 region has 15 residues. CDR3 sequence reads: CASIIGAGLNTEAFF. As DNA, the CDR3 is TGTGCCAGCATTATAGGGGCAGGGCTGAACACTGAAGCTTTCTTT.

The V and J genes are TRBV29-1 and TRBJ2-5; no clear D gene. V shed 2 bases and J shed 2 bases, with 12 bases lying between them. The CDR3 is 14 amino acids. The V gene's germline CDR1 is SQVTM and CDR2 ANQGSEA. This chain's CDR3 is CSVEYHGFQETQYF. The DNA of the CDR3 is TGCAGCGTTGAATATCACGGCTTTCAAGAGACCCAGTACTTC. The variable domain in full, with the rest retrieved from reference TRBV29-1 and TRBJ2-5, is SAVISQKPSRDICQRGTSLTIQCQVDSQVTMMFWYRQQPGQSLTLIATANQGSEATYESGFVIDKFPISRPNLTFSTLTVSNMSPEDSSIYLCSVEYHGFQETQYFGPGTRLLVL.

CDR3 coding DNA: TGTGCCAGCAGCTTAGGGAATGCACAGGTCTCTGGGGCCAACGTCCTGACTTTC. As protein: CASSLGNAQVSGANVLTF. The J gene is TRBJ2-6, the V gene TRBV7-2; D possibly corresponds to TRBD1 (5 bases). This CDR3 contains 18 residues. Trimming pared 1 base from V and 0 bases from J, leaving 13 bases between. Germline CDR1 reads SGHTA; CDR2 reads FQGNSA. The full variable domain, its missing parts supplied by reference TRBV7-2 and TRBJ2-6, is GAGVSQSPSNKVTEKGKDVELRCDPISGHTALYWYRQSLGQGLEFLIYFQGNSAPDKSGLPSDRFSAERTGGSVSTLTIQRTQQEDSAVYLCASSLGNAQVSGANVLTFGAGSRLTVL.

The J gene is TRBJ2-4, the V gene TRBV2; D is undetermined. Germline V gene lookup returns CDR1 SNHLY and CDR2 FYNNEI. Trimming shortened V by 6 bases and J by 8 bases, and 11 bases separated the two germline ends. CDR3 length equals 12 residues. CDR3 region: CASRGITDIQYF. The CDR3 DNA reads TGTGCCAGCAGGGGTATTACGGACATTCAGTACTTC.

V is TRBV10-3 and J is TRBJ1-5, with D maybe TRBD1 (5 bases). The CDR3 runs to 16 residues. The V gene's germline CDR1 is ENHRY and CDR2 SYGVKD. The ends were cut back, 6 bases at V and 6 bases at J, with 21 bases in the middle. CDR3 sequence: CAISRTRADQGQPQHF. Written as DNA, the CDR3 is TGTGCCATCAGCAGGACTCGGGCAGACCAGGGTCAGCCCCAGCATTTT.

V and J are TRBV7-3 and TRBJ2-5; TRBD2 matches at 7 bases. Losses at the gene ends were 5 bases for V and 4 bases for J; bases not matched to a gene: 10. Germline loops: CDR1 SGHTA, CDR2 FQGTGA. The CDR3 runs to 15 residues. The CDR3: CASSPTGGAGETQYF. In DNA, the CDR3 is TGTGCCAGCAGCCCGACGGGGGGAGCGGGAGAGACCCAGTACTTC.

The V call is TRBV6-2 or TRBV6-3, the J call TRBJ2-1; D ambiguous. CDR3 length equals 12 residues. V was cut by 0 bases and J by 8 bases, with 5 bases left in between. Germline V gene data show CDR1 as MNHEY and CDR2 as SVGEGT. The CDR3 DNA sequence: TGTGCCAGCAGTTACTCATGGGATGAGCAGTTCTTC. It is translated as CASSYSWDEQFF.

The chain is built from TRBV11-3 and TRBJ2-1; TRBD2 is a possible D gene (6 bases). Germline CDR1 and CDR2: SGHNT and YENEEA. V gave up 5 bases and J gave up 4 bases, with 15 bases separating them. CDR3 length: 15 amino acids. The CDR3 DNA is TGTGCCAGCAGCCCGGCCGGGCGGGGATACAATGAGCAGTTCTTC. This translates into CASSPAGRGYNEQFF.

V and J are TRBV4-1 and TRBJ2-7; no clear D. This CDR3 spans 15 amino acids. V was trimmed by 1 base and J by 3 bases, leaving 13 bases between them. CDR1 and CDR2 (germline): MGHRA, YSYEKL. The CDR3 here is CASSQGGGEVYEQYF. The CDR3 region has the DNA TGCGCCAGCAGCCAAGGGGGTGGAGAAGTCTACGAGCAGTACTTC.

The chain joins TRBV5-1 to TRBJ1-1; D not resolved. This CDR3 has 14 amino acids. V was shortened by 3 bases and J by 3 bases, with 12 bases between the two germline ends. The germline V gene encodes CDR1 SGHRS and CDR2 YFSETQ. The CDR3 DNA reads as TGCGCCAGCAGCTCCCGTTGGGGTGACACTGAAGCTTTCTTT. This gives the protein CASSSRWGDTEAFF.

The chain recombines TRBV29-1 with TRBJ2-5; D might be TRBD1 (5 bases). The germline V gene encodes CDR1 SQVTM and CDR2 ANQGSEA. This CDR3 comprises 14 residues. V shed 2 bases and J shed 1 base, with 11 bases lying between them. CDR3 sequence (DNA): TGCAGCGTTGAACCCACAGGTATCCAAGAGACCCAGTACTTC. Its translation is CSVEPTGIQETQYF. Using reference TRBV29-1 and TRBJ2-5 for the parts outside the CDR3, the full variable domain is SAVISQKPSRDICQRGTSLTIQCQVDSQVTMMFWYRQQPGQSLTLIATANQGSEATYESGFVIDKFPISRPNLTFSTLTVSNMSPEDSSIYLCSVEPTGIQETQYFGPGTRLLVL.

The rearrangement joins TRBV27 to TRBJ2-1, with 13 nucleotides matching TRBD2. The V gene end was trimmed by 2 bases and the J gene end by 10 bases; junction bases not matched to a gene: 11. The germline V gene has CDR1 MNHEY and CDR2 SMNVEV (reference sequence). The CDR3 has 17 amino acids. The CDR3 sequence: CASSLRHPGLAGREQFF. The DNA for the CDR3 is TGTGCCAGCAGTTTACGCCACCCGGGACTAGCGGGACGGGAGCAGTTCTTC.

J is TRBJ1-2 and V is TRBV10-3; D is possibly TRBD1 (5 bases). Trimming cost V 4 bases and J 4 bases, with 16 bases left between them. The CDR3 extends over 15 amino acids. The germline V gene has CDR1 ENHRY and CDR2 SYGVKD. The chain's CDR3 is CAISGGPRDGYGYTF. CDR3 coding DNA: TGTGCCATCAGTGGAGGCCCCAGGGATGGCTATGGCTACACCTTC.

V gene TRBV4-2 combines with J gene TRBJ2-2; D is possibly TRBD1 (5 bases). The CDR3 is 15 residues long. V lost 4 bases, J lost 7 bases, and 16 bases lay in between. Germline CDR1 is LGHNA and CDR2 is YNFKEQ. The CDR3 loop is CASSLSRASDGELFF. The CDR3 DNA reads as TGTGCCAGCAGCCTTAGCAGGGCCTCCGACGGGGAGCTGTTTTTT.

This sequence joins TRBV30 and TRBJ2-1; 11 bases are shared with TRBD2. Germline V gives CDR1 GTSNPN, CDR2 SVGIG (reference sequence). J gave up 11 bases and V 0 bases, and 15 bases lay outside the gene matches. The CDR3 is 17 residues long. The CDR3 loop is CAWSVPRLAGGSNKQFF. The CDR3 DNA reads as TGTGCCTGGAGTGTACCGCGGCTAGCGGGAGGTTCTAATAAGCAGTTCTTC.

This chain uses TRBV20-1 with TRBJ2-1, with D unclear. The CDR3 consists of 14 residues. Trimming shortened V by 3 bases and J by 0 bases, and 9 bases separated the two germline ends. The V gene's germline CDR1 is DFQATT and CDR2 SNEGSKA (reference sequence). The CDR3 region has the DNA TGCAGTGCTAGGAACCCGCCCTCCTACAATGAGCAGTTCTTC. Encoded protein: CSARNPPSYNEQFF.

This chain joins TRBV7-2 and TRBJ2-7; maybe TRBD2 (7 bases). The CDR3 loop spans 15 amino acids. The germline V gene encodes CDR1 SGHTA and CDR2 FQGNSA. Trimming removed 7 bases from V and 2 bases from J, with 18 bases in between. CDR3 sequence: CASTEGGGAAYEQYF. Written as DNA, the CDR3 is TGTGCCAGCACCGAGGGAGGGGGAGCCGCCTACGAGCAGTACTTC.

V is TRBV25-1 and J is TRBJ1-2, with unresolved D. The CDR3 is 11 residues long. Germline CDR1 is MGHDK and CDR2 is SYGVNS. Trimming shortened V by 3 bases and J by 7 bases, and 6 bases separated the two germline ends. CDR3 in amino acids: CASSEGIGYTF. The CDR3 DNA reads TGTGCCAGCAGTGAGGGCATTGGCTACACCTTC.

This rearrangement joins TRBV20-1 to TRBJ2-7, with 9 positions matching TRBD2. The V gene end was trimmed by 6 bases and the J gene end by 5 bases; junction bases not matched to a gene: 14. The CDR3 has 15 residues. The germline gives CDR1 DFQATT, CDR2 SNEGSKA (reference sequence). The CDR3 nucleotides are TGCAGTGCCTCCTATTTTAGCGGGAGCTGGGACGAGCAGTACTTC. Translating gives CSASYFSGSWDEQYF.

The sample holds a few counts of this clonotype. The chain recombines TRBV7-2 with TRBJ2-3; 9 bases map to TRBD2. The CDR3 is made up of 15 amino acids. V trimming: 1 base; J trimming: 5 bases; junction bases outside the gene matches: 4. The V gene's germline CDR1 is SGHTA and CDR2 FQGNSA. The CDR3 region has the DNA TGTGCCAGCAGCTTAGTCGCGGGGGGGGGAGATACGCAGTATTTT. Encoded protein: CASSLVAGGGDTQYF.